Below, 14 T cell receptor beta chains from the same sample are listed, as sequenced in a study of cytomegalovirus exposure and HLA in healthy donors. The PCR made use of 60 Vbeta and 13 Jbeta primers. Libraries were prepared by immunoSEQ multiplex PCR; TCRdb keeps only in-frame clonotypes and omits some of them. The repertoire holds fewer than 200,000 clones, with less than 85% as singletons. Sequenced sample: PBMCs. The source of these receptors is a male donor in good health and CMV-seronegative.

The gene calls are TRBV4-2 and TRBJ2-7, with 11 bases that match TRBD1. After removal of 0 bases from V and 4 bases from J, the junction contained 8 bases not matched to a gene. CDR3 length equals 17 residues. Looked up from germline, CDR1 is LGHNA and CDR2 is YNFKEQ. CDR3 sequence reads: CASSQEKVGQGAYEQYF. For the CDR3, the DNA is TGTGCCAGCAGCCAAGAGAAGGTTGGACAGGGGGCTTACGAGCAGTACTTC.

This rearrangement joins TRBV7-3 to TRBJ2-1, with TRBD2 matching 7 bases. V shed 5 bases and J 8 bases; nucleotides not matched to a gene: 6. The CDR3 length is 13 residues. Germline V gene sequence: CDR1 SGHTA, CDR2 FQGTGA. CDR3 bases: TGTGCCAGCAGCCTCGGGGGGTTCGATGAGCAGTTCTTC. As protein: CASSLGGFDEQFF.

The CDR3 reads CAWSATRRQGSYGYTF. The CDR3 DNA follows: TGTGCCTGGAGTGCCACCCGAAGACAGGGTAGCTATGGCTACACCTTC. This chain uses TRBV30 with TRBJ1-2; 7 nucleotides match TRBD1. There are 16 residues in the CDR3. V trimming: 1 base; J trimming: 4 bases; junction bases outside the gene matches: 12. The V gene's germline CDR1 is GTSNPN and CDR2 SVGIG (reference sequence).

The chain joins TRBV19 to TRBJ2-3, with D perhaps TRBD1 (5 bases). The CDR3 consists of 15 residues. Trimming shortened V by 3 bases and J by 2 bases, and 12 bases separated the two germline ends. Germline V gene data show CDR1 as LNHDA and CDR2 as SQIVND (reference sequence). This CDR3 reads CASSILQGFTDTQYF. DNA for the CDR3: TGTGCCAGTAGTATTCTTCAGGGATTCACAGATACGCAGTATTTT.

This chain joins TRBV29-1 and TRBJ2-1, with 8 bases fitting TRBD2. Germline loops: CDR1 SQVTM, CDR2 ANQGSEA. CDR3 size: 14 residues. The V gene end was trimmed by 6 bases and the J gene end by 7 bases; junction bases not matched to a gene: 11. The chain's CDR3 is CSVRAGTRYNEQFF. The CDR3 coding sequence is TGCAGCGTCCGAGCCGGGACTAGGTATAATGAGCAGTTCTTC.

The chain joins TRBV10-3 to TRBJ2-7; TRBD1 agrees at 7 bases. Germline assignment: CDR1 ENHRY and CDR2 SYGVKD. There are 12 residues in the CDR3. Unmatched junction bases numbered 6, after V lost 11 bases and J lost 2 bases. This CDR3 is CALGTATYEQYF. CDR3 sequence (DNA): TGTGCCCTCGGGACAGCCACCTACGAGCAGTACTTC.

The rearrangement joins TRBV7-9 to TRBJ1-4; 11 positions match TRBD1. Trimming cost V 4 bases and J 7 bases; bases outside gene matches: 14. The CDR3 consists of 18 residues. The germline CDR1 and CDR2 sequences are SEHNR and FQNEAQ (reference sequence). The CDR3 loop reads CASSSRTGGFPYGEKLFF. In DNA, the CDR3 is TGTGCCAGCAGCTCCCGGACAGGGGGCTTTCCTTATGGTGAAAAACTGTTTTTT.

The chain uses TRBV10-2 and TRBJ2-1; 7 positions match TRBD2. This CDR3 is 14 amino acids long. From germline, CDR1 is WSHSY and CDR2 SAAADI. The V and J ends lost 4 bases and 12 bases, in that order; junction bases with no gene match: 12. The CDR3 coding sequence is TGCGCCAGCAGTGGGGACTACCGAAACCCCCGGCAGTTCTTC. Its protein is CASSGDYRNPRQFF.

The V call is TRBV28, the J call TRBJ1-2; 7 bases fit TRBD1. Germline CDR1 reads MDHEN; CDR2 reads SYDVKM. V shed 5 bases and J 1 base; nucleotides not matched to a gene: 4. CDR3 length equals 14 residues. The CDR3 protein is CASSTGTVNYGYTF. Written as DNA, the CDR3 is TGTGCCAGCAGTACCGGGACAGTTAACTATGGCTACACCTTC.

The CDR3 DNA reads as TGCGCCAGCAGGACCGGACAAGGCCACACAGATACGCAGTATTTT. Translated, it gives CASRTGQGHTDTQYF. The chain couples TRBV5-1 to TRBJ2-3; possibly TRBD1 for D (5 bases). Trimming removed 5 bases from V and 2 bases from J, with 15 bases in between. This CDR3 contains 15 residues. Germline lookup yields CDR1 SGHRS and CDR2 YFSETQ.

The V gene is TRBV7-9, the J gene TRBJ1-1, with 7 bases that match TRBD1. CDR3 length: 13 amino acids. J lost 4 bases, V lost 3 bases, and 2 bases had no gene match. The germline V gene has CDR1 SEHNR and CDR2 FQNEAQ (reference sequence). CDR3 in DNA: TGTGCCAGCAGCTTTCAGGGGGGCACTGAAGCTTTCTTT. Translated: CASSFQGGTEAFF.

This rearrangement joins TRBV27 to TRBJ1-6; D ambiguous. Per germline, CDR1 MNHEY and CDR2 SMNVEV (reference sequence). This CDR3 contains 12 residues. With 3 bases removed from V and 7 bases from J, the gap between germline ends came to 4 bases. The CDR3 coding sequence is TGTGCCAGCAGTTTTCGGAATTCACCCCTCCACTTT. It specifies CASSFRNSPLHF.

The chain links TRBV2 to TRBJ2-1; perhaps TRBD2 as D (5 bases). Per the germline V gene, CDR1 is SNHLY and CDR2 is FYNNEI. Between the trimmed V and J ends, which lost 4 bases and 3 bases, there was a span of 7 bases. There are 13 residues in the CDR3. The CDR3 DNA reads as TGTGCCAGCAGTGCAGGACTCTACAATGAGCAGTTCTTC. Protein: CASSAGLYNEQFF.

The chain joins TRBV5-1 to TRBJ2-6; 8 positions match TRBD2. V was pared by 3 bases and J by 0 bases, with 14 bases of the junction left unmatched. CDR3 length equals 20 residues. Germline CDR1 reads SGHRS; CDR2 reads YFSETQ. The CDR3 DNA follows: TGCGCCAGCAGCTACCCCCCTCCCGGACTAGCAACCTCTGGGGCCAACGTCCTGACTTTC. It translates to CASSYPPPGLATSGANVLTF.